A selection of T cell receptor beta chains follows, all from one sample in a study of regulatory T cells in long-lasting Graves disease. Via MiXCR, TCRdb re-called the multiplex PCR reads, giving one row per CDR3 protein. The sample has 400,000 to 500,000 distinct CDR3 sequences, 20% to 25% seen once. The sample consisted of peripheral blood mononuclear cells (PBMCs), taken when the disease was refractory, from a patient treated with antithyroid drugs. All receptors derive from a female donor with Graves disease. CDR3s include the opening cysteine and the closing phenylalanine or tryptophan. D genes are given only for firm matches. Not all rows give a size; the values are once, few, many and, for expanded clones, a class.

clone size	V gene	D gene	J gene	CDR3 protein	CDR3 DNA
few	TRBV6-1	TRBD1	TRBJ1-5	CASRHRGGNQPQHF	TGTGCCAGCAGGCACAGGGGTGGCAATCAGCCCCAGCATTTT
many	TRBV28	-	TRBJ2-4	CASSPTGYDIQYF	TGTGCCAGCAGTCCCACAGGGTATGACATTCAGTACTTC
many	TRBV27	-	TRBJ1-1	CASEGRTEAFF	TGTGCCAGCGAAGGACGCACTGAAGCTTTCTTT
-	TRBV5-6	-	TRBJ1-1	CASTQGDTEAFF	TGTGCCAGCACTCAGGGAGACACTGAAGCTTTCTTT
-	TRBV7-2	TRBD2	TRBJ2-4	CASSQEAARDGRVADIQYF	TGCGCCAGCAGCCAAGAGGCGGCCCGGGACGGGAGGGTGGCTGACATTCAGTACTTC
-	TRBV7-8	-	TRBJ2-1	CASSFLRTPNEQFF	TGTGCCAGCAGCTTCTTGAGGACTCCCAATGAGCAGTTCTTC
few	TRBV19	-	TRBJ2-2	CASSMGSSRTGELFF	TGTGCCAGTAGTATGGGGTCTAGTCGCACCGGGGAGCTGTTTTTT
-	TRBV2	TRBD1	TRBJ1-1	CASSKGQGGTEALF	TGTGCCAGCAGCAAAGGACAGGGGGGCACTGAAGCTCTCTTT
many	TRBV20-1	-	TRBJ2-5	CSARTGETQYF	TGCAGTGCTAGGACAGGAGAGACCCAGTACTTC
-	TRBV19	-	TRBJ1-6	CASRVQAVGSPLHF	TGTGCCAGTAGGGTACAGGCCGTGGGGTCACCCCTCCACTTT
-	TRBV5-1	-	TRBJ2-3	CASSPDGKDNQPQYF	TGCGCCAGCAGCCCCGATGGGAAGGACAATCAGCCCCAGTATTTT
many	TRBV27	-	TRBJ1-2	CASSLRGQLLANYGYTF	TGTGCCAGCAGTTTACGAGGACAGTTACTAGCTAACTATGGCTACACCTTC
-	TRBV10-3	-	TRBJ2-7	CAIMINYEQYF	TGTGCCATCATGATAAACTACGAGCAGTACTTC
many	TRBV2	TRBD1	TRBJ1-4	CASIPGDRRPNEKLFF	TGTGCCAGCATTCCCGGGGACAGGCGACCTAATGAAAAACTGTTTTTT
-	TRBV19	TRBD2	TRBJ2-3	CASGFTSGGTDTQYF	TGTGCCAGTGGCTTCACTAGCGGGGGCACAGATACGCAGTATTTT
-	TRBV20-1	-	TRBJ2-1	CSARDGSGHFGTEQFF	TGCAGTGCTAGAGATGGATCGGGTCATTTCGGCACGGAGCAGTTCTTC
-	TRBV20-1	-	TRBJ2-7	CSASGATQGREQYF	TGCAGTGCTAGCGGCGCAACCCAAGGGAGGGAGCAGTACTTC
many	TRBV2	-	TRBJ1-3	CASSDWGLNTIYF	TGTGCCAGCAGTGATTGGGGGCTCAACACCATATATTTT
-	TRBV24-1	TRBD2	TRBJ2-2	CATSAGSGRGDTGELFF	TGTGCCACCAGTGCTGGCAGCGGGAGAGGAGACACCGGGGAGCTGTTTTTT
-	TRBV6-5	-	TRBJ2-6	CASSYRTAGTNVLTF	TGTGCCAGCAGTTACCGGACAGCGGGGACCAACGTCCTGACTTTC
many	TRBV9	-	TRBJ1-2	CASSVSPGSNYGYTF	TGTGCCAGCAGCGTTTCCCCAGGATCTAACTATGGCTACACCTTC
-	TRBV7-3	-	TRBJ1-2	CASSPPAGTGYGYAF	TGTGCCAGCAGCCCCCCTGCAGGGACCGGTTATGGCTACGCCTTC
-	TRBV20-1	-	TRBJ2-7	CSASWAPQPSSYEQYF	TGCAGTGCTAGTTGGGCTCCCCAACCCTCTTCCTACGAGCAGTACTTC
many	TRBV6-1	-	TRBJ1-2	CASRVPPGGYTF	TGTGCCAGCAGAGTCCCTCCGGGAGGCTACACCTTC
many	TRBV5-6	-	TRBJ2-7	CASSFRGEQYF	TGTGCCAGCAGCTTTAGGGGGGAGCAGTACTTC
-	TRBV7-6	-	TRBJ1-3	CASSPRGGGAGNTIYF	TGTGCCAGCAGCCCCAGGGGAGGCGGGGCTGGAAACACCATATATTTT
-	TRBV6-2/TRBV6-3	-	TRBJ1-6	CASSYSSLRENSPLHF	TGTGCCAGCAGTTACTCGTCGCTGAGGGAAAATTCACCCCTCCACTTT
many	TRBV12-3/TRBV12-4	TRBD1	TRBJ1-1	CASSSPGQGTAEAFF	TGTGCCAGCAGTTCGCCGGGACAGGGGACGGCTGAAGCTTTCTTT